A single sample gave rise to the 28 T cell receptor beta chains below, sequenced in a study of Ad26.COV2.S vaccination and SARS-CoV-2 variants. The sample's treatment: about 20 received Ad26.COV2.S at low or high dose, single or two shots; about 5 received placebo; per-sample allocation not given. Samples analyzed were those drawn on day 63 after the first vaccine or placebo injection. The method was immunoSEQ multiplex PCR; TCRdb's version includes in-frame clones alone and lacks a portion of them. The sample includes hundreds of thousands of clones, 75% to 95% of them seen just once. Sequenced material: peripheral blood, taken in a trial of Ad26.COV2.S vaccine versus placebo. The receptors here all came from a person aged 18 to 59 who received the Ad26.COV2.S COVID-19 vaccine or a placebo.

In DNA form, the CDR3 reads TGCGCCAGCAGTGAGGGGGCATCCTACGAGCAGTACTTC. Translated, it gives CASSEGASYEQYF. The rearrangement links TRBV10-2 to TRBJ2-7, with D possibly matching TRBD1 (5 bases). This CDR3 has 13 amino acids. Per germline, CDR1 WSHSY and CDR2 SAAADI. Between the trimmed V and J ends, which lost 2 bases and 1 base, there was a span of 6 bases.

V and J are TRBV6-2 or TRBV6-3 and TRBJ1-1, with D unresolved. The CDR3 extends over 16 amino acids. Looked up from germline, CDR1 is MNHEY and CDR2 is SVGEGT. The V and J ends lost 0 bases and 7 bases respectively, with 18 bases between them. CDR3 in DNA: TGTGCCAGCAGTTACTCCTTCCGATATCCCCCCGGTGAAGCTTTCTTT. It encodes CASSYSFRYPPGEAFF.

This chain links TRBV24-1 with TRBJ2-1, with D perhaps matching TRBD2 (6 bases). The CDR3 is 13 amino acids. The germline gives CDR1 KGHDR, CDR2 SFDVKD. Trimming stripped 5 bases from V and 6 bases from J, with 10 bases between. CDR3 region: CATSGPGVNEQFF. The DNA for the CDR3 is TGTGCCACCAGTGGTCCGGGGGTCAATGAGCAGTTCTTC.

V usage is TRBV10-3 and J usage is TRBJ2-1; unclear D gene. V was trimmed by 2 bases and J by 7 bases, leaving 3 bases between them. CDR3 size: 11 residues. From germline, CDR1 is ENHRY and CDR2 SYGVKD. CDR3 protein: CAISERNEQFF. The CDR3 region has the DNA TGTGCCATCAGTGAGAGGAATGAGCAGTTCTTC.

This rearrangement joins TRBV4-2 to TRBJ1-3; TRBD1 matches 7 bases. CDR1 LGHNA and CDR2 YNFKEQ come from the germline V gene. There are 15 residues in the CDR3. V shed 6 bases and J 0 bases; nucleotides not matched to a gene: 5. CDR3 bases: TGTGCCAGCAGTCCCAGGGGGAGCTCTGGAAACACCATATATTTT. Its translation is CASSPRGSSGNTIYF.

This clone was counted once. The rearrangement uses TRBV5-4 and TRBJ2-7; 9 bases fit TRBD1. CDR3 size: 15 residues. Germline CDR1 is SGHNT and CDR2 is YYREEE (reference sequence). With V trimmed by 4 bases and J by 3 bases, 8 bases remained unmatched. CDR3 sequence: CASSNGQGNFYEQYF. In nucleotides, the CDR3 is TGTGCCAGCAGCAACGGACAGGGGAATTTCTACGAGCAGTACTTC.

The V and J genes are TRBV19 and TRBJ2-3; perhaps D is TRBD1 or TRBD2 (5 bases each). The CDR3 runs to 15 residues. V was trimmed by 6 bases and J by 2 bases, leaving 15 bases between them. CDR1 is LNHDA, CDR2 SQIVND, per germline (reference sequence). CDR3 sequence: CASRSSGTFTDTQYF. The CDR3 DNA reads TGTGCCAGTAGGAGTTCCGGGACGTTCACAGATACGCAGTATTTT.

The chain is built from TRBV12-5 and TRBJ2-1; D not resolved. The CDR3 is 15 residues long. From germline, CDR1 is LGHNT and CDR2 FRNRAP. V shed 5 bases and J shed 3 bases, with 14 bases lying between them. The DNA of the CDR3 is TGTGCTAGTGGTCCGGGCCCCCGTTACTACAATGAGCAGTTCTTC. This codes for CASGPGPRYYNEQFF.

The CDR3 sequence: CASSPKTPQGASTGELFF. The CDR3 DNA sequence: TGTGCCAGCAGCCCCAAAACCCCACAGGGGGCTAGTACCGGGGAGCTGTTTTTT. This chain links TRBV27 with TRBJ2-2; TRBD1 matches at 9 bases. Losses at the gene ends were 6 bases for V and 5 bases for J; bases not matched to a gene: 16. Germline V CDR1 and CDR2: MNHEY, SMNVEV (reference sequence). The CDR3 extends over 18 amino acids.

The V and J genes are TRBV27 and TRBJ2-5, with D perhaps TRBD1 (6 bases). The V end lost 7 bases, the J end lost 5 bases, and 14 bases lay between the germline ends. Germline CDR1 reads MNHEY; CDR2 reads SMNVEV (reference sequence). The CDR3 extends over 13 amino acids. The CDR3 DNA follows: TGTGCCAGCACGGCGTTTCAGGGGGAGACCCAGTACTTC. It translates to CASTAFQGETQYF.

This clone was detected once. V gene TRBV6-2 or TRBV6-3 combines with J gene TRBJ1-2; D is unresolved. The CDR3 runs 15 residues. Germline CDR1 is MNHEY and CDR2 is SVGEGT. V gave up 4 bases and J gave up 8 bases, with 20 bases separating them. CDR3 region: CASSSTDQAASGYTF. The CDR3, as DNA: TGTGCCAGCAGTTCAACAGATCAAGCTGCGAGCGGCTACACCTTC.

The chain combines TRBV27 with TRBJ2-2; TRBD2 aligns across 13 bases. CDR1 is MNHEY and CDR2 is SMNVEV in the germline V gene (reference sequence). The CDR3 consists of 15 residues. Losses at the gene ends were 6 bases for V and 5 bases for J; bases not matched to a gene: 3. The CDR3 loop is CASSGLAGVTGELFF. CDR3 DNA sequence: TGTGCCAGCAGCGGACTAGCGGGAGTTACCGGGGAGCTGTTTTTT.

V and J are TRBV6-6 and TRBJ2-2; a weak D match, TRBD2 (6 bases). Germline V gives CDR1 MNHNY, CDR2 SVGAGI (reference sequence). V was cut by 2 bases and J by 5 bases, with 12 bases left in between. CDR3 size: 15 residues. The CDR3 reads CASSYRRERTGELFF. CDR3 DNA sequence: TGTGCCAGCAGTTACCGACGGGAGAGGACCGGGGAGCTGTTTTTT.

V and J are TRBV5-4 and TRBJ2-3; 8 positions agree with TRBD2. The germline CDR1 and CDR2 sequences are SGHNT and YYREEE (reference sequence). The length of the CDR3 is 17 residues. Trimming cost V 0 bases and J 5 bases; bases outside gene matches: 11. CDR3 nucleotides: TGTGCCAGCAGCTTGGAGACGGGTACGGCGGGAGGAGATACGCAGTATTTT. Translated: CASSLETGTAGGDTQYF.

The genes are TRBV24-1 and TRBJ2-3; no firm D call. Per the germline V gene, CDR1 is KGHDR and CDR2 is SFDVKD. V lost 0 bases to trimming and J lost 0 bases, with 9 bases between them. This CDR3 is built from 16 residues. The CDR3: CATSDLPGSSTDTQYF. The CDR3 DNA follows: TGTGCCACCAGTGATTTGCCTGGATCTAGCACAGATACGCAGTATTTT.

This clone appeared once. The chain is built from TRBV5-1 and TRBJ1-1; D is perhaps TRBD1 (5 bases). The germline CDR1 and CDR2 sequences are SGHRS and YFSETQ. This CDR3 has 16 amino acids. Trimming removed 3 bases at V and 0 bases at J, with 15 bases between. CDR3 in amino acids: CASSSGLNSMNTEAFF. The DNA of the CDR3 is TGCGCCAGCAGCTCGGGACTAAACTCGATGAACACTGAAGCTTTCTTT.

The sample holds one count of this clone. The J gene is TRBJ2-7, the V gene TRBV5-5; 9 positions agree with TRBD2. CDR1 is SGHKS, CDR2 YYEKEE, per germline (reference sequence). V was pared by 0 bases and J by 0 bases, with 4 bases of the junction left unmatched. The CDR3 totals 16 residues. For the CDR3, the DNA is TGTGCCAGCAGCTTGGCTAGCGGGATAAGCTCCTACGAGCAGTACTTC. Translated: CASSLASGISSYEQYF.

The CDR3 DNA follows: TGTGCCAGCAGTTTATTGGCGAACACCGGGGAGCTGTTTTTT. Amino acids: CASSLLANTGELFF. The V gene is TRBV28, the J gene TRBJ2-2; D gene uncertain. This CDR3 comprises 14 residues. CDR1 MDHEN and CDR2 SYDVKM come from the germline V gene. V shed 1 base and J shed 0 bases, with 3 bases lying between them.

This clone was seen a single time. The rearrangement uses TRBV5-1 and TRBJ2-1; TRBD2 matches at 8 bases. CDR3 length: 15 amino acids. The J segment lost 8 bases and the V segment lost 7 bases, leaving 14 bases of the junction unmatched. CDR1 and CDR2 (germline): SGHRS, YFSETQ. CDR3 nucleotides: TGCGCCAGCTCAACGGGACTAGGGGACGTGGATGAGCAGTTCTTC. It codes for CASSTGLGDVDEQFF.

This chain links TRBV12-3 or TRBV12-4 with TRBJ2-7, with D possibly being TRBD2 (5 bases). The CDR3 totals 13 residues. Trimming removed 7 bases from V and 0 bases from J, with 10 bases in between. This CDR3 reads CASTQRSSYEQYF. The CDR3 bases are TGTGCCAGCACGCAGCGGTCCTCCTACGAGCAGTACTTC.

V gene TRBV27 combines with J gene TRBJ2-1; D unclear. Trimming shortened V by 8 bases and J by 2 bases, and 10 bases separated the two germline ends. The CDR3 loop spans 13 amino acids. Germline V CDR1 and CDR2: MNHEY, SMNVEV (reference sequence). CDR3 bases: TGTGCCAGCCGCTCCCTAGCCTACAATGAGCAGTTCTTC. Protein sequence: CASRSLAYNEQFF.

The J gene is TRBJ2-5, the V gene TRBV12-3 or TRBV12-4; D not certain. The length of the CDR3 is 11 residues. Trimming left V 3 bases short and J 4 bases short, with 3 bases between. Here the CDR3 reads CASSFRETQYF. CDR3 DNA: TGTGCCAGCAGTTTTCGAGAGACCCAGTACTTC.

J is TRBJ2-7 and V is TRBV7-8, with 8 bases fitting TRBD1. The J segment lost 2 bases and the V segment lost 2 bases, leaving 2 bases of the junction unmatched. The CDR3 sequence is 14 residues long. Germline CDR1 reads SGHVS; CDR2 reads FQNEAQ. Here the CDR3 DNA reads TGTGCCAGCAGCTTAAGACAGGGGCCCTACGAGCAGTACTTC. It yields the protein CASSLRQGPYEQYF. Combining the CDR3 with reference TRBV7-8 and TRBJ2-7 gives the whole variable domain GAGVSQSPRYKVAKRGQDVALRCDPISGHVSLFWYQQALGQGPEFLTYFQNEAQLDKSGLPSDRFFAERPEGSVSTLKIQRTQQEDSAVYLCASSLRQGPYEQYFGPGTRLTVT.

This chain connects TRBV5-5 to TRBJ1-1; 10 bases match TRBD1. This CDR3 has 15 amino acids. Germline assignment: CDR1 SGHKS and CDR2 YYEKEE (reference sequence). The J segment lost 5 bases and the V segment lost 0 bases, leaving 4 bases of the junction unmatched. The CDR3 DNA reads as TGTGCCAGCAGCTTGGCGGGACAGGGGCGAACTGAAGCTTTCTTT. Amino acids: CASSLAGQGRTEAFF.

The chain joins TRBV6-1 to TRBJ1-1; a possible D gene is TRBD1 (6 bases). The CDR3 is 16 residues long. V dropped 3 bases and J dropped 11 bases, with 25 bases sitting between them. Germline V gene data show CDR1 as MNHNS and CDR2 as SASEGT. This CDR3 reads CASSDLAQGIGLGAFF. CDR3 DNA: TGTGCCAGCAGTGATCTAGCACAGGGTATCGGATTAGGGGCTTTCTTT.

The rearrangement uses TRBV27 and TRBJ1-6; D might be TRBD1 (6 bases). V was trimmed by 2 bases and J by 2 bases, leaving 10 bases between them. The germline CDR1 and CDR2 sequences are MNHEY and SMNVEV (reference sequence). This CDR3 region has 16 residues. The CDR3 loop reads CASSLAGATYNSPLHF. As DNA, the CDR3 is TGTGCCAGCAGTTTAGCGGGGGCTACCTATAATTCACCCCTCCACTTT.

The chain links TRBV10-3 to TRBJ1-2; TRBD1 matches at 9 bases. CDR1 is ENHRY and CDR2 is SYGVKD in the germline V gene. CDR3 length: 14 amino acids. V shed 1 base, J shed 7 bases, and the junction held 4 bases outside the gene matches. The CDR3 DNA sequence: TGTGCCATCAGTGAGTGGACAGGGGATGGTGGCTACACCTTC. Translation gives CAISEWTGDGGYTF.

CDR3 amino acids: CASSQDGLAGGVVETQYF. As DNA, the CDR3 is TGTGCCAGCAGCCAAGATGGTCTAGCGGGAGGAGTAGTAGAGACCCAGTACTTC. V and J are TRBV3-1 (or the pseudogene TRBV3-2) and TRBJ2-5; TRBD2 aligns across 11 bases. Germline loops: CDR1 LGHDT, CDR2 YNNKEL (reference sequence). Trimming cost V 0 bases and J 4 bases; bases outside gene matches: 10. The CDR3 contains 18 residues.